A selection of T cell receptor beta chains follows, all from one sample in a study of neurological immune-mediated disorders. TCRdb fed the 5' RACE reads into MiXCR, producing one record per CDR3 protein. The sample has tens of thousands of distinct CDR3 sequences, roughly a tenth seen once. Input material: PBMCs. These TCRs come from a male donor with HTLV-1-associated myelopathy (HAM/TSP). CDR3s include the opening cysteine and the closing phenylalanine or tryptophan. D genes are given only for firm matches. Rows may omit the clone size; those that give it use once, few, many or a size class.

V gene,clone size,J gene,CDR3 length,D gene,CDR3 DNA,CDR3 protein
TRBV7-2,many,TRBJ2-7,14,TRBD1,TGTGCCAGCAGCGCAGGGGGCAGCTCCTACGAGCAGTACTTC,CASSAGGSSYEQYF
TRBV28,many,TRBJ2-5,16,-,TGTGCCAGCACCCTAAGGAGGGCTCTCCGGGGAGAGACCCAGTACTTC,CASTLRRALRGETQYF
TRBV2,-,TRBJ1-5,13,-,TGTGTCAGCAGTGAGGCGTTAGATCAGCCCCAGCATTTT,CVSSEALDQPQHF
TRBV9,many,TRBJ1-3,13,-,TGTGCCAGCAGCCCCCGGACAGGAAACACCATATATTTT,CASSPRTGNTIYF
TRBV5-1,medium-sized,TRBJ2-2,16,-,TGCGCCAGCAGCTTGGTACCAGGGGCGGGTACCGGGGAGCTGTTTTTT,CASSLVPGAGTGELFF
TRBV6-5,many,TRBJ1-1,14,-,TGTGCCAGCAGTTACTCGGGGGCGACCACTGAAGCTTTCTTT,CASSYSGATTEAFF
TRBV7-8,many,TRBJ2-7,15,TRBD1,TGTGCCAGCAGCTTAGAATCGGACAGGGGGTACGAGCAGTACTTC,CASSLESDRGYEQYF
TRBV19,many,TRBJ1-1,15,-,TGTGCCAGTAGTATAGATTGGTGGGAGGGGACTGAAGCTTTCTTT,CASSIDWWEGTEAFF
TRBV20-1,many,TRBJ1-2,15,TRBD1,TGCAGTGCTAGAGATAGGGGACAGGGTCTCTATGGCTACACCTTC,CSARDRGQGLYGYTF
TRBV29-1,many,TRBJ2-5,12,-,TGCAGCGTTGAGGGGGATTGGGAGACCCAGTACTTC,CSVEGDWETQYF
TRBV3-1,many,TRBJ2-7,14,TRBD1,TGTGCCAGCAGCCAAGGGACAGGGATTTACGAGCAGTACTTC,CASSQGTGIYEQYF
TRBV29-1,many,TRBJ1-2,12,-,TGCAGCGTTGAAGGGCGCGGGTATGGCTACACCTTC,CSVEGRGYGYTF
TRBV6-5,-,TRBJ2-3,16,TRBD2,TGTGCCAGCCGCGGGTTTGGTAGCGGGAAGACAGATACGCAGTATTTT,CASRGFGSGKTDTQYF